These 20 T cell receptor beta chains came from one sample sequenced in a study of cytomegalovirus exposure and HLA in healthy donors. This PCR relied on a set of 60 Vbeta primers and 13 Jbeta primers. The table came from immunoSEQ multiplex PCR; TCRdb's copy has only in-frame clones and leaves some out. Among roughly 190,000 clones listed, approximately 85% were seen once. Sequenced input: PBMCs. The source is a young woman in good health and CMV-seronegative.

This clone was counted between two and nine times. V is TRBV11-2 and J is TRBJ2-1, with TRBD2 identical over 9 bases. The CDR3 runs to 14 residues. Losses at the gene ends were 3 bases for V and 7 bases for J; bases not matched to a gene: 4. Germline values: CDR1 SGHAT, CDR2 FQNNGV. The CDR3 sequence: CASSLTSGVNEQFF. CDR3 sequence (DNA): TGTGCCAGCAGCTTGACTAGCGGCGTAAATGAGCAGTTCTTC.

The V and J genes are TRBV6-5 and TRBJ1-6, with D possibly matching TRBD1 (5 bases). The CDR3 is 15 amino acids. V lost 2 bases and J lost 7, with 12 bases in between. Germline CDR1 reads MNHEY; CDR2 reads SVGAGI. The DNA for the CDR3 is TGTGCCAGCAGTTACGACAGCCTAGGGAATTCACCCCTCCACTTT. Its translation is CASSYDSLGNSPLHF.

The chain links TRBV6-5 to TRBJ1-1; 7 bases are shared with TRBD1. CDR1 and CDR2 from the germline V gene are MNHEY and SVGAGI. Losses at the gene ends were 6 bases for V and 1 base for J; bases not matched to a gene: 5. The CDR3 totals 14 residues. CDR3 residues: CASSRDSSNTEAFF. The CDR3 DNA follows: TGTGCCAGCAGCCGGGACAGTTCGAACACTGAAGCTTTCTTT.

The chain couples TRBV28 to TRBJ1-2; the match to TRBD1 covers 7 bases. CDR1 MDHEN and CDR2 SYDVKM come from the germline V gene. There are 14 residues in the CDR3. The V and J ends lost 4 bases and 3 bases, in that order; junction bases with no gene match: 5. The CDR3 sequence: CASSSGQFDYGYTF. The CDR3 DNA reads as TGTGCCAGCAGTTCGGGACAGTTCGACTATGGCTACACCTTC.

The chain joins TRBV18 to TRBJ1-1; no firm D call. The CDR3 totals 15 residues. Trimming took off 3 bases at V and 0 bases at J, with 11 bases between the two ends. Germline V gives CDR1 KGHSH, CDR2 LQKENI. The CDR3 sequence is CASSPAPAVNTEAFF. CDR3 DNA sequence: TGTGCCAGCTCACCCGCCCCGGCGGTGAACACTGAAGCTTTCTTT.

The table lists this clone with a count of one. The genes are TRBV6-1 and TRBJ2-7, with a tentative D call TRBD2 (5 bases). Looked up from germline, CDR1 is MNHNS and CDR2 is SASEGT. The V gene lost 6 bases and the J gene lost 2 bases, with 14 bases spanning the gap. This CDR3 is 14 amino acids long. The CDR3 DNA is TGTGCCAGCAGACGAACGGAGGCCCCCTACGAGCAGTACTTC. It translates to CASRRTEAPYEQYF.

The chain is built from TRBV29-1 and TRBJ2-2; possibly TRBD2 for D (6 bases). CDR1 and CDR2 from the germline V gene are SQVTM and ANQGSEA. Trimming took off 1 base at V and 3 bases at J, with 12 bases between the two ends. The CDR3 contains 15 residues. CDR3 region: CSVEGGDSHTGELFF. The CDR3 bases are TGCAGCGTTGAAGGTGGGGACTCGCACACCGGGGAGCTGTTTTTT.

This rearrangement joins TRBV27 to TRBJ2-2, with 13 bases identical to TRBD2. The V segment lost 6 bases and the J segment 4 bases; nucleotides outside the gene matches: 5. Germline V gene data show CDR1 as MNHEY and CDR2 as SMNVEV (reference sequence). This CDR3 is built from 16 residues. This CDR3 reads CASRLGTSGVTGELFF. DNA for the CDR3: TGTGCCAGCAGATTGGGGACTAGCGGGGTCACCGGGGAGCTGTTTTTT.

The J gene is TRBJ1-1, the V gene TRBV27; TRBD1 aligns across 7 bases. The germline gives CDR1 MNHEY, CDR2 SMNVEV (reference sequence). With 7 bases clipped from V and 0 bases from J, the junction kept 8 bases outside the gene matches. This CDR3 region has 15 residues. CDR3 sequence: CASMVTGTLNTEAFF. The CDR3 DNA reads TGTGCCAGCATGGTGACAGGGACCTTGAACACTGAAGCTTTCTTT.

V usage is TRBV18 and J usage is TRBJ2-5; possible D gene TRBD1, 5 bases. Germline V gene data show CDR1 as KGHSH and CDR2 as LQKENI. V gave up 5 bases and J gave up 4 bases, with 11 bases separating them. The CDR3 length is 13 residues. DNA of the CDR3: TGTGCCAGCTCATTCCCAGGGCGAGAGACCCAGTACTTC. Translation gives CASSFPGRETQYF.

The chain links TRBV30 to TRBJ1-2; D ambiguous. Per germline, CDR1 GTSNPN and CDR2 SVGIG (reference sequence). This CDR3 spans 10 amino acids. V shed 3 bases and J shed 8 bases, with 7 bases lying between them. CDR3 in amino acids: CAWSAVGYTF. CDR3 coding DNA: TGTGCCTGGAGCGCAGTCGGCTACACCTTC.

The chain combines TRBV29-1 with TRBJ1-1, with 11 bases identical to TRBD1. Trimming at V came to 7 bases and at J to 4 bases, leaving 5 bases not matched to a gene. From germline, CDR1 is SQVTM and CDR2 ANQGSEA. The CDR3 has 13 residues. The CDR3 protein is CSAMGTGGTEAFF. The CDR3 coding sequence is TGCAGCGCCATGGGGACAGGGGGCACTGAAGCTTTCTTT.

The chain uses TRBV29-1 and TRBJ2-5; D unresolved. The J call may be faulty, since TRBJ2-7 better matches the DNA end. The CDR3 is 11 residues long. CDR1 and CDR2 (germline): SQVTM, ANQGSEA. The CDR3 nucleotides are TGCAGCGTTGAAAATTCCTACGAGCAGTACTTC. Translating gives CSVENSYEQYF.

This clone has just a few counts. V and J are TRBV5-1 and TRBJ2-7; possibly TRBD1 for D (6 bases). The V end was cut by 4 bases, the J end by 2 bases, with 16 bases between. This CDR3 is 15 amino acids long. CDR1 is SGHRS, CDR2 YFSETQ, per germline. CDR3 region: CASSPSTGPAYEQYF. As DNA, the CDR3 is TGCGCCAGCAGCCCATCGACAGGACCGGCCTACGAGCAGTACTTC.

The chain employs TRBV27 and TRBJ1-4; TRBD1 agrees at 7 bases. The CDR3 consists of 14 residues. V gave up 8 bases and J gave up 4 bases; unmatched junction bases: 7. Looked up from germline, CDR1 is MNHEY and CDR2 is SMNVEV (reference sequence). CDR3 sequence reads: CASSGGPFNEKLFF. The DNA of the CDR3 is TGTGCCAGCTCAGGGGGACCCTTTAATGAAAAACTGTTTTTT.

The count of this clone is one. The chain carries TRBV5-6 and TRBJ1-2; unclear D gene. Trimming stripped 2 bases from V and 0 bases from J, with 11 bases between. Germline V lookup: CDR1 SGHDT, CDR2 YYEEEE. CDR3 length equals 15 residues. The CDR3 is CASSLFSLANYGYTF. CDR3 in DNA: TGTGCCAGCAGCTTATTTTCTTTAGCTAACTATGGCTACACCTTC.

The chain has TRBV15 and TRBJ2-1; D call uncertain. Trimming took 1 base from V and 0 from J, leaving 7 bases between them. The CDR3 extends over 15 amino acids. The germline gives CDR1 LNHNV, CDR2 YYDKDF (reference sequence). The CDR3 DNA reads as TGTGCCACCAGCAGAGTTGGCATCTCCTACAATGAGCAGTTCTTC. The encoded protein is CATSRVGISYNEQFF. Variable domain in full (rest from reference TRBV15 and TRBJ2-1): DAMVIQNPRYQVTQFGKPVTLSCSQTLNHNVMYWYQQKSSQAPKLLFHYYDKDFNNEADTPDNFQSRRPNTSFCFLDIRSPGLGDTAMYLCATSRVGISYNEQFFGPGTRLTVL.

The chain couples TRBV7-6 to TRBJ1-2; 7 nucleotides line up with TRBD1. In germline, CDR1 is SGHVS, CDR2 FNYEAQ. The trim removed 1 base at V and 0 bases at J, leaving 8 bases unmatched. This CDR3 is built from 17 residues. CDR3: CASSLGEQGISNYGYTF. The CDR3 DNA reads TGTGCCAGCAGCTTAGGAGAACAGGGGATATCTAACTATGGCTACACCTTC.

J is TRBJ2-7 and V is TRBV6-1, with 7 positions matching TRBD1. Germline V gene data show CDR1 as MNHNS and CDR2 as SASEGT. CDR3 length: 13 amino acids. The J segment lost 6 bases and the V segment lost 11 bases, leaving 13 bases of the junction unmatched. The CDR3 coding sequence is TGTGCCGAGACGACAGGGTCGAGCTTCGAGCAGTACTTC. Amino acid sequence: CAETTGSSFEQYF.

The V and J genes are TRBV6-6 and TRBJ2-1; D is undetermined. V lost 0 bases to trimming and J lost 7 bases, with 4 bases between them. The germline V gene has CDR1 MNHNY and CDR2 SVGAGI (reference sequence). The CDR3 covers 12 residues. Here the CDR3 DNA reads TGTGCCAGCAGTTACTCAACAAATGAGCAGTTCTTC. Residues: CASSYSTNEQFF.